The 24 T cell receptor beta chains below all came from one sample that was sequenced in a study of cytomegalovirus exposure and HLA in healthy donors. Primers included in the PCR were 60 Vbeta and 13 Jbeta primers. Sequencing used immunoSEQ multiplex PCR; TCRdb keeps in-frame clones, though not all of them. The table lists roughly 150,000 clones, about three quarters of them singletons. Sample: PBMCs. These receptors originate from a male donor in good health and CMV-seronegative.

V gene TRBV10-3 combines with J gene TRBJ1-2; 7 nucleotides line up with TRBD1. CDR3 length equals 15 residues. Per germline, CDR1 ENHRY and CDR2 SYGVKD. The V and J ends lost 7 bases and 5 bases, in that order; junction bases with no gene match: 13. CDR3 sequence reads: CAIKDDRTGRYGYTF. CDR3 DNA: TGTGCCATCAAAGATGATAGGACAGGTAGATATGGCTACACCTTC.

The chain carries TRBV7-9 and TRBJ1-1, with D unresolved. Per the germline V gene, CDR1 is SEHNR and CDR2 is FQNEAQ (reference sequence). This CDR3 is built from 14 residues. Trimming left V 3 bases short and J 2 bases short, with 10 bases between. The CDR3 DNA is TGTGCCAGCAGCTTGTTCCTAGGCAACACTGAAGCTTTCTTT. This sequence encodes CASSLFLGNTEAFF.

The chain carries TRBV11-3 and TRBJ2-7; D perhaps matches TRBD1 (5 bases). CDR3 length: 13 amino acids. Germline lookup yields CDR1 SGHNT and CDR2 YENEEA. The V end lost 0 bases, the J end lost 4 bases, and 7 bases lay between the germline ends. This CDR3 reads CASSLDRQYEQYF. The CDR3 DNA is TGTGCCAGCAGCTTAGACAGACAGTACGAGCAGTACTTC.

The V call is TRBV13, the J call TRBJ1-1; D not certain. This CDR3 spans 12 amino acids. Trimming removed 5 bases from V and 1 base from J, with 5 bases in between. Germline V lookup: CDR1 PRHDT, CDR2 FYEKMQ (reference sequence). CDR3 DNA sequence: TGTGCCAGCAGCCTTCGGAACACTGAAGCTTTCTTT. Translating gives CASSLRNTEAFF.

This clone was detected a few times. This chain connects TRBV27 to TRBJ2-3, with D perhaps TRBD2 (6 bases). Germline V gene data show CDR1 as MNHEY and CDR2 as SMNVEV (reference sequence). Trimming pared 1 base from V and 2 bases from J, leaving 13 bases between. This CDR3 is 16 amino acids long. The CDR3 loop is CASSLWRGLHTDTQYF. The CDR3 coding sequence is TGTGCCAGCAGTTTATGGAGGGGACTTCACACAGATACGCAGTATTTT.

V gene TRBV30 combines with J gene TRBJ2-1; D possibly corresponds to TRBD1 (5 bases). Germline CDR1 reads GTSNPN; CDR2 reads SVGIG (reference sequence). Trimming cost V 5 bases and J 5 bases, with 10 bases left between them. This CDR3 has 12 residues. CDR3 sequence: CAWGDSNNEQFF. Written as DNA, the CDR3 is TGTGCCTGGGGCGACAGCAACAATGAGCAGTTCTTC.

V is TRBV28 and J is TRBJ1-1; 7 bases map to TRBD1. The germline CDR1 and CDR2 sequences are MDHEN and SYDVKM. The CDR3 length is 13 residues. The junction had 7 bases not matched to a gene; V was cut back by 8 bases and J by 4 bases. CDR3 DNA: TGTGCCAGCTATTATAGGGGGCCCACTGAAGCTTTCTTT. It encodes CASYYRGPTEAFF.

The chain recombines TRBV11-3 with TRBJ2-1; D uncertain. Trimming removed 3 bases at V and 1 base at J, with 19 bases between. In germline, CDR1 is SGHNT, CDR2 YENEEA. CDR3 size: 18 residues. The CDR3 bases are TGTGCCAGCAGCTTTTCCTTAAACCCAGGTTCGTCCTACAATGAGCAGTTCTTC. Translating it yields CASSFSLNPGSSYNEQFF.

V is TRBV11-3 and J is TRBJ2-7; perhaps TRBD2 as D (7 bases). This CDR3 spans 16 amino acids. Germline V gene data show CDR1 as SGHNT and CDR2 as YENEEA. V was pared by 4 bases and J by 1 base, with 17 bases between. The CDR3 region has the DNA TGTGCCAGCAGCTCGTACCTCCGGGGGGCATCCTACGAGCAGTACTTC. Amino acids: CASSSYLRGASYEQYF.

The rearrangement uses TRBV2 and TRBJ2-1; the D gene is possibly TRBD1 (6 bases). Trimming removed 7 bases from V and 4 bases from J, with 14 bases in between. Germline CDR1 is SNHLY and CDR2 is FYNNEI. CDR3 length: 14 residues. In nucleotides, the CDR3 is TGTGCCAGCAACCAACGGACAGTTTACAATGAGCAGTTCTTC. Its translation is CASNQRTVYNEQFF.

The rearrangement links TRBV7-2 to TRBJ2-7; D ambiguous. The CDR3 is made up of 11 amino acids. Looked up from germline, CDR1 is SGHTA and CDR2 is FQGNSA. Trimming shortened V by 0 bases and J by 7 bases, and 4 bases separated the two germline ends. The CDR3 loop is CASSLAQEQYF. CDR3 nucleotides: TGTGCCAGCAGCTTAGCGCAGGAGCAGTACTTC.

This chain uses TRBV27 with TRBJ1-6, with TRBD1 as a possible D gene (6 bases). CDR3 length: 14 residues. V was cut by 5 bases and J by 7 bases, with 12 bases left in between. Per germline, CDR1 MNHEY and CDR2 SMNVEV (reference sequence). The CDR3 loop reads CASSPYDRNSPLHF. The CDR3 DNA reads as TGTGCCAGCAGTCCCTACGACAGGAATTCACCCCTCCACTTT.

The J gene is TRBJ1-5, the V gene TRBV6-5; perhaps TRBD1 as D (5 bases). Germline CDR1 reads MNHEY; CDR2 reads SVGAGI. This CDR3 region has 14 residues. The ends were cut back, 2 bases at V and 7 bases at J, with 12 bases in the middle. This CDR3 is CASSYQQGIQPQHF. CDR3 coding DNA: TGTGCCAGCAGTTACCAGCAGGGTATACAGCCCCAGCATTTT.

The rearrangement links TRBV6-6 to TRBJ2-1, with 9 bases lining up with TRBD2. Trimming at V came to 6 bases and at J to 2 bases, leaving 8 bases not matched to a gene. CDR3 size: 16 residues. The germline V gene encodes CDR1 MNHNY and CDR2 SVGAGI (reference sequence). CDR3 loop: CASRLTGTSTYNEQFF. DNA of the CDR3: TGTGCCAGCAGACTGACCGGGACTAGCACCTACAATGAGCAGTTCTTC.

The chain joins TRBV6-6 to TRBJ2-5; TRBD2 aligns across 7 bases. J was trimmed by 5 bases and V by 2 bases; bases with no gene match: 8. The CDR3 spans 15 residues. Germline V lookup: CDR1 MNHNY, CDR2 SVGAGI (reference sequence). CDR3 region: CASSYGTGGRETQYF. DNA of the CDR3: TGTGCCAGCAGTTACGGGACGGGGGGAAGGGAGACCCAGTACTTC.

The sample holds a few counts of this clone. The rearrangement links TRBV6-1 to TRBJ2-7; perhaps TRBD2 as D (6 bases). V was cut by 7 bases and J by 2 bases, with 18 bases left in between. Germline CDR1 reads MNHNS; CDR2 reads SASEGT. This CDR3 has 15 amino acids. CDR3 sequence (DNA): TGTGCCAGCATCGAGGGTATTGGCGGGGCCTACGAGCAGTACTTC. Protein sequence: CASIEGIGGAYEQYF.

The chain combines TRBV5-1 with TRBJ1-1, with D perhaps matching TRBD1 (6 bases). CDR1 is SGHRS, CDR2 YFSETQ, per germline. V was cut by 2 bases and J by 9 bases, with 14 bases left in between. The CDR3 consists of 13 residues. The CDR3 DNA is TGCGCCAGCAGCTTAGGGGTGACAGGTAAAGCTTTCTTT. Its protein product is CASSLGVTGKAFF.

This sequence joins TRBV27 and TRBJ2-3; maybe TRBD2 (5 bases). The V gene lost 2 bases and the J gene lost 0 bases, with 9 bases spanning the gap. The germline V gene has CDR1 MNHEY and CDR2 SMNVEV (reference sequence). This CDR3 has 15 amino acids. The DNA of the CDR3 is TGTGCCAGCAGTTTAGAGGGTACTAGCACAGATACGCAGTATTTT. Its protein product is CASSLEGTSTDTQYF.

The rearrangement joins TRBV11-2 to TRBJ2-3; TRBD2 matches at 9 bases. Trimming took 3 bases from V and 5 from J; bases not matched to a gene: 9. CDR1 and CDR2 from the germline V gene are SGHAT and FQNNGV. The CDR3 is 16 amino acids. This chain's CDR3 is CASSFDSGRVGDTQYF. Written as DNA, the CDR3 is TGTGCCAGCAGCTTTGATAGCGGGAGAGTAGGAGATACGCAGTATTTT. Full variable domain (rest looked up from reference TRBV11-2 and TRBJ2-3): EAGVAQSPRYKIIEKRQSVAFWCNPISGHATLYWYQQILGQGPKLLIQFQNNGVVDDSQLPKDRFSAERLKGVDSTLKIQPAKLEDSAVYLCASSFDSGRVGDTQYFGPGTRLTVL.

This clone came up a few times. The junction departs from germline at one end; a sequencing error may be responsible. The chain is built from TRBV7-9 and TRBJ1-1; D remains unclear. The CDR3 is 12 residues long. Germline CDR1 is SEHNR and CDR2 is FQNEAQ (reference sequence). DNA for the CDR3: TGTTCCAGCAGCTCCCGAGACACTGAAGCTTTCTTT. It codes for CSSSSRDTEAFF.

Comments on this clone: The junction differs from germline at one of its ends, possibly a read error. The J gene is TRBJ2-2, the V gene TRBV7-9; 8 bases align to TRBD2. The CDR3 consists of 16 residues. CDR1 and CDR2 (germline): SEHNR, FQNEAQ (reference sequence). The CDR3 DNA is TGTTCCAGCAGCTTAGAGTGGGAGCGGGAGACCGGGGAGCTGTTTTTT. Translating gives CSSSLEWERETGELFF.

V and J are TRBV7-6 and TRBJ2-5; 9 bases map to TRBD2. This CDR3 is 15 amino acids long. Germline CDR1 and CDR2: SGHVS and FNYEAQ. The J segment lost 5 bases and the V segment lost 6 bases, leaving 10 bases of the junction unmatched. The CDR3 loop reads CASSLGSGSFETQYF. The CDR3 DNA follows: TGTGCCAGCAGTCTAGGTAGCGGGAGTTTTGAGACCCAGTACTTC.

The chain is built from TRBV7-2 and TRBJ2-1; 12 bases line up with TRBD2. This CDR3 comprises 17 residues. Germline CDR1 reads SGHTA; CDR2 reads FQGNSA. Trimming cost V 1 base and J 4 bases; bases outside gene matches: 5. In nucleotides, the CDR3 is TGTGCCAGCAGCTTAGGGCCGGGACTAGCGGGTTACAATGAGCAGTTCTTC. This sequence encodes CASSLGPGLAGYNEQFF.

CDR3 in DNA: TGTGCCAGCAGTGAATTGGACAGGGGGCAACTCTTTGAAAAACTGTTTTTT. As protein: CASSELDRGQLFEKLFF. V usage is TRBV25-1 and J usage is TRBJ1-4; 11 bases align to TRBD1. The germline CDR1 and CDR2 sequences are MGHDK and SYGVNS. The CDR3 runs to 17 residues. Unmatched junction bases numbered 8, after V lost 1 base and J lost 7 bases.